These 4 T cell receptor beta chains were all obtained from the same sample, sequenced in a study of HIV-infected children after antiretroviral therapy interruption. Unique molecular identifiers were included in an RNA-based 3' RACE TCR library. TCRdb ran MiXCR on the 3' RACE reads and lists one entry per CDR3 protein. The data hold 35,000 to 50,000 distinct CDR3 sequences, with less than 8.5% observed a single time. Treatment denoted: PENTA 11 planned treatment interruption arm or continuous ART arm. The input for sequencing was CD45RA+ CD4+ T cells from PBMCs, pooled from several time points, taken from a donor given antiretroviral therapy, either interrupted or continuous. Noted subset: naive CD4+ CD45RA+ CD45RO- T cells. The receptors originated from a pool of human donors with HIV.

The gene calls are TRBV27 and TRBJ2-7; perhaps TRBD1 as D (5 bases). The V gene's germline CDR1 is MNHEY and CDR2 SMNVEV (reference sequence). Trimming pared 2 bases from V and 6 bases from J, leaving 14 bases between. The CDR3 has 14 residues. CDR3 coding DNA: TGTGCCAGCAGTTTACTACCTGACAGTGGCGAGCAGTACTTC. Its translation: CASSLLPDSGEQYF.

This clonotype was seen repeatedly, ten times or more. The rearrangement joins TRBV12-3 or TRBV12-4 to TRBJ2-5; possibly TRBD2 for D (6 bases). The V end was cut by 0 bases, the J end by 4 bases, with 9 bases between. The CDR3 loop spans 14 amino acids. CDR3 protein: CASSLARRGETQYF. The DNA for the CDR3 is TGTGCCAGCAGTTTAGCCAGGCGGGGAGAGACCCAGTACTTC.

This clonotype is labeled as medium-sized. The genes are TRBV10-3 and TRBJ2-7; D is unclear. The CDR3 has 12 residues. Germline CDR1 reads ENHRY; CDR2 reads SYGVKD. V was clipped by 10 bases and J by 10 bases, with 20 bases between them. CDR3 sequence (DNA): TGTGCCAGCGGTGACACTGGGTATGAACAGTACTTC. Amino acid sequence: CASGDTGYEQYF.

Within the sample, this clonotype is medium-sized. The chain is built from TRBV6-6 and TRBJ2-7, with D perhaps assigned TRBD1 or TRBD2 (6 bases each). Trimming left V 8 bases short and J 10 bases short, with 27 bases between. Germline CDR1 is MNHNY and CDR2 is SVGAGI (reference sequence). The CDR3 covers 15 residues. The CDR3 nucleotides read TGTGCCAGCGGACGTTCTGGGGGGCACTCCTATGAACAGTACTTC. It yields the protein CASGRSGGHSYEQYF.